The 32 T cell receptor beta chains below come from one sample, sequenced in a study of somatic mutations in cytotoxic T cells in rheumatoid arthritis. Profiled with immunoSEQ multiplex PCR; TCRdb holds only in-frame clones, not every one. Among 15,000 to 20,000 clones listed, roughly four fifths were seen once. The sequenced material came from CD8+ T cells sorted from blood. These receptors were taken from a woman aged 45-65 years with rheumatoid arthritis.

V usage is TRBV5-1 and J usage is TRBJ2-7, with 9 positions matching TRBD2. Germline V lookup: CDR1 SGHRS, CDR2 YFSETQ. This CDR3 comprises 13 residues. V shed 4 bases and J 4 bases; nucleotides not matched to a gene: 3. CDR3 DNA sequence: TGCGCCAGCAGCAAGACTAGCGGATACGAGCAGTACTTC. It yields the protein CASSKTSGYEQYF. Supplemented by reference TRBV5-1 and TRBJ2-7, the full variable domain reads KAGVTQTPRYLIKTRGQQVTLSCSPISGHRSVSWYQQTPGQGLQFLFEYFSETQRNKGNFPGRFSGRQFSNSRSEMNVSTLELGDSALYLCASSKTSGYEQYFGPGTRLTVT.

The table lists this clone with a count of one. The J gene is TRBJ1-5, the V gene TRBV6-1, with D unclear. Germline lookup yields CDR1 MNHNS and CDR2 SASEGT. Trimming stripped 4 bases from V and 10 bases from J, with 17 bases between. The CDR3 consists of 14 residues. The CDR3 region has the DNA TGTGCCAGCAGTGCTACGGGGTCAATAAGCCCCCAGCATTTT. Its translation is CASSATGSISPQHF.

This chain links TRBV6-5 with TRBJ2-5, with 10 bases identical to TRBD1. CDR1 is MNHEY, CDR2 SVGAGI, per germline. CDR3 size: 15 residues. The V gene end was trimmed by 7 bases and the J gene end by 5 bases; junction bases not matched to a gene: 10. The CDR3 DNA sequence: TGTGCCAGCACGGACCGGGGACAGGGGTGGGAGACCCAGTACTTC. This sequence encodes CASTDRGQGWETQYF.

This clone occurred once. This sequence joins TRBV28 and TRBJ2-2; the D gene is possibly TRBD1 (7 bases). Trimming removed 2 bases at V and 0 bases at J, with 10 bases between. The germline CDR1 and CDR2 sequences are MDHEN and SYDVKM. The CDR3 has 16 residues. The CDR3 reads CASSLGRGANTGELFF. CDR3 DNA sequence: TGTGCCAGCAGTTTAGGCAGGGGGGCGAACACCGGGGAGCTGTTTTTT.

The chain uses TRBV7-9 and TRBJ2-7, with 9 bases fitting TRBD1. This CDR3 is 13 amino acids long. CDR1 is SEHNR, CDR2 FQNEAQ, per germline (reference sequence). V lost 5 bases to trimming and J lost 4 bases; unmatched junction nucleotides: 3. The CDR3 DNA reads as TGTGCCAGCAGCCCCGGACAGGGGTACGAGCAGTACTTC. It specifies CASSPGQGYEQYF.

The chain is built from TRBV15 and TRBJ1-4; possibly TRBD1 for D (5 bases). The ends were cut back, 4 bases at V and 3 bases at J, with 15 bases in the middle. From germline, CDR1 is LNHNV and CDR2 YYDKDF (reference sequence). The CDR3 runs 16 residues. The CDR3 coding sequence is TGTGCCACCAGCATGCAAACCGGGACGGCTAATGAAAAACTGTTTTTT. The encoded protein is CATSMQTGTANEKLFF.

This chain links TRBV4-1 with TRBJ2-3, with 11 bases that match TRBD2. After removal of 2 bases from V and 2 bases from J, the junction contained 3 bases not matched to a gene. The CDR3 is 16 amino acids. Germline-derived CDR1 and CDR2 are MGHRA and YSYEKL. The chain's CDR3 is CASSQSSGGPTDTQYF. The CDR3 nucleotides are TGCGCCAGCAGCCAATCTAGCGGGGGGCCCACAGATACGCAGTATTTT.

CDR3 in amino acids: CAWSALGSDTQYF. The CDR3 DNA follows: TGTGCCTGGAGTGCACTAGGGTCAGATACGCAGTATTTT. The chain employs TRBV30 and TRBJ2-3, with TRBD2 as a possible D gene (5 bases). Germline assignment: CDR1 GTSNPN and CDR2 SVGIG (reference sequence). V gave up 1 base and J gave up 4 bases, with 9 bases separating them. The CDR3 length is 13 residues.

The V gene is TRBV25-1, the J gene TRBJ2-7, with D possibly called TRBD1 or TRBD2 (5 bases each). CDR1 MGHDK and CDR2 SYGVNS come from the germline V gene. The CDR3 has 12 amino acids. V was pared by 8 bases and J by 4 bases, with 12 bases between. This CDR3 reads CASGGSGYEQYF. CDR3 nucleotide sequence: TGTGCCAGCGGGGGTTCGGGGTACGAGCAGTACTTC.

This CDR3 is CASASGRYNEQFF. DNA for the CDR3: TGTGCCAGTGCTAGCGGGAGATACAATGAGCAGTTCTTC. The chain joins TRBV27 to TRBJ2-1; 10 bases fit TRBD2. This CDR3 has 13 residues. Germline loops: CDR1 MNHEY, CDR2 SMNVEV (reference sequence). V shed 9 bases, J shed 4 bases, and the junction held 3 bases outside the gene matches.

This clone was seen more than once but under ten times. J is TRBJ2-1 and V is TRBV19; no definite D call. Trimming removed 4 bases from V and 4 bases from J, with 11 bases in between. Germline values: CDR1 LNHDA, CDR2 SQIVND (reference sequence). The CDR3 consists of 14 residues. The CDR3 bases are TGTGCCAGTAGTAGGGCTCCGGAATACAATGAGCAGTTCTTC. Its protein is CASSRAPEYNEQFF. Full variable domain (rest looked up from reference TRBV19 and TRBJ2-1): DGGITQSPKYLFRKEGQNVTLSCEQNLNHDAMYWYRQDPGQGLRLIYYSQIVNDFQKGDIAEGYSVSREKKESFPLTVTSAQKNPTAFYLCASSRAPEYNEQFFGPGTRLTVL.

To note about this clone: An end of the junction differs from the germline gene, which may be a read error. The chain combines TRBV7-9 with TRBJ2-7; D uncertain. CDR3 length equals 12 residues. Germline-derived CDR1 and CDR2 are SEHNR and FQNEAQ (reference sequence). This CDR3 reads CASSLDNVEQYF. For the CDR3, the DNA is TGTGCCAGCAGTTTAGATAACGTTGAGCAGTACTTC. The complete variable domain, with remaining parts taken from reference TRBV7-9 and TRBJ2-7, reads DTGVSQNPRHKITKRGQNVTFRCDPISEHNRLYWYRQTLGQGPEFLTYFQNEAQLEKSRLLSDRFSAERPKGSFSTLEIQRTEQGDSAMYLCASSLDNVEQYFGPGTRLTVT.

The chain uses TRBV11-2 and TRBJ2-4, with D perhaps matching TRBD1 (6 bases). Deletions cut 5 bases from V and 3 bases from J, with 17 bases between. The CDR3 is 16 amino acids. Per germline, CDR1 SGHAT and CDR2 FQNNGV. This CDR3 is CASSATWTVLKNIQYF. CDR3 DNA sequence: TGTGCCAGCAGCGCAACGTGGACAGTTCTCAAAAACATTCAGTACTTC.

The genes are TRBV9 and TRBJ1-2; D call uncertain. CDR3 size: 19 residues. V shed 0 bases and J shed 5 bases, with 26 bases lying between them. The germline CDR1 and CDR2 sequences are SGDLS and YYNGEE. CDR3 nucleotides: TGTGCCAGCAGCGTAGAGGTAGGGAGGGCAGGTCGCCTACGGTATGGCTACACCTTC. Translated: CASSVEVGRAGRLRYGYTF.

The genes are TRBV6-6 and TRBJ1-4, with 7 bases aligning to TRBD1. Germline V CDR1 and CDR2: MNHNY, SVGAGI (reference sequence). This CDR3 comprises 15 residues. V lost 2 bases and J lost 7; bases outside the gene matches: 7. For the CDR3, the DNA is TGTGCCAGCAGTTACCTACAGGGGAGTAGTGAAAAACTGTTTTTT. This sequence encodes CASSYLQGSSEKLFF.

This clone was detected once. The J gene is TRBJ1-1, the V gene TRBV6-6; D possibly corresponds to TRBD1 (6 bases). Trimming shortened V by 2 bases and J by 1 base, and 8 bases separated the two germline ends. The CDR3 is 14 amino acids. Per germline, CDR1 MNHNY and CDR2 SVGAGI (reference sequence). In nucleotides, the CDR3 is TGTGCCAGCAGTTACGAGGGGGGGAACACTGAAGCTTTCTTT. Its protein is CASSYEGGNTEAFF.

The rearrangement uses TRBV23-1 and TRBJ1-5; TRBD1 is a possible D gene (5 bases). TRBV23-1 has ORF status, its function being uncertain. The V end lost 4 bases, the J end lost 1 base, and 8 bases lay between the germline ends. This CDR3 has 14 amino acids. CDR3 in DNA: TGCGCCAGCAGTCCAGGGTCGAGCAATCAGCCCCAGCATTTT. As protein: CASSPGSSNQPQHF.

DNA of the CDR3: TGTGCCAGCAGCGGTAGCGGGAGATGGGACAATGAGCAGTTCTTC. It is translated as CASSGSGRWDNEQFF. The rearrangement uses TRBV5-8 and TRBJ2-1, with TRBD2 identical over 9 bases. The CDR3 sequence is 15 residues long. Germline V gene data show CDR1 as SGHTS and CDR2 as YDEGEE. V dropped 4 bases and J dropped 5; count of bases not matched to a gene: 7.

This sequence joins TRBV4-2 and TRBJ2-2, with TRBD1 as a possible D gene (6 bases). V was cut by 8 bases and J by 4 bases, with 14 bases left in between. The germline CDR1 and CDR2 sequences are LGHNA and YNFKEQ. The CDR3 length is 14 residues. DNA of the CDR3: TGTGCCAGCCGCCCCAGGGGAGTCACCGGGGAGCTGTTTTTT. Protein: CASRPRGVTGELFF.

The chain employs TRBV19 and TRBJ2-1; 8 positions match TRBD1. Per the germline V gene, CDR1 is LNHDA and CDR2 is SQIVND (reference sequence). V lost 3 bases, J lost 4 bases, and 5 bases stayed unmatched. The CDR3 contains 15 residues. This CDR3 is CASSIGTGVYNEQFF. The DNA of the CDR3 is TGTGCCAGTAGTATCGGGACAGGAGTTTACAATGAGCAGTTCTTC.

The J gene is TRBJ2-7, the V gene TRBV11-2; D is unclear. CDR1 and CDR2 from the germline V gene are SGHAT and FQNNGV. Deletions cut 5 bases from V and 5 bases from J, with 10 bases between. The CDR3 runs 12 residues. The CDR3 here is CASSPASHEQYF. CDR3 sequence (DNA): TGTGCCAGCAGCCCAGCGAGTCACGAGCAGTACTTC. Looking up the rest from reference TRBV11-2 and TRBJ2-7 gives the full variable domain: EAGVAQSPRYKIIEKRQSVAFWCNPISGHATLYWYQQILGQGPKLLIQFQNNGVVDDSQLPKDRFSAERLKGVDSTLKIQPAKLEDSAVYLCASSPASHEQYFGPGTRLTVT.

The count of this clone is one. The CDR3 sequence is CASSSRTGGQETQYF. As DNA, the CDR3 is TGTGCCAGCAGCTCCCGAACAGGCGGTCAAGAGACCCAGTACTTC. J is TRBJ2-5 and V is TRBV7-9; TRBD1 might be the D (5 bases). Germline CDR1 SEHNR, CDR2 FQNEAQ (reference sequence). Between the trimmed V and J ends, which lost 4 bases and 2 bases, there was a span of 14 bases. This CDR3 is built from 15 residues.

V gene TRBV7-2 combines with J gene TRBJ2-5; D may be TRBD2 (5 bases). The germline V and J ends were trimmed by 0 bases and 4 bases, with 6 bases remaining between them. Germline lookup yields CDR1 SGHTA and CDR2 FQGNSA. The CDR3 extends over 13 amino acids. Here the CDR3 reads CASSLARGETQYF. The CDR3 DNA is TGTGCCAGCAGCTTAGCTCGGGGAGAGACCCAGTACTTC.

This chain uses TRBV6-4 with TRBJ2-1; 14 nucleotides align to TRBD2. Looked up from germline, CDR1 is MRHNA and CDR2 is SNTAGT. Trimming took 0 bases from V and 10 from J; bases not matched to a gene: 5. The CDR3 runs to 16 residues. In DNA form, the CDR3 reads TGTGCCAGCAGTGACTCGGGGACTAGCGGGAGCGGGGAGCAGTTCTTC. Translating gives CASSDSGTSGSGEQFF.

The chain carries TRBV11-1 and TRBJ2-7, with no clear D. The CDR3 contains 13 residues. V lost 5 bases to trimming and J lost 0 bases, with 8 bases between them. Germline-derived CDR1 and CDR2 are SGHAT and FQDESV (reference sequence). The CDR3 region has the DNA TGTGCCAGCAGCGCCGGCCACTCCTACGAGCAGTACTTC. Translating gives CASSAGHSYEQYF.

This chain connects TRBV19 to TRBJ2-3, with D tentatively TRBD1 (5 bases). The CDR3 has 13 residues. CDR1 and CDR2 (germline): LNHDA, SQIVND (reference sequence). V was trimmed by 7 bases and J by 3 bases, leaving 11 bases between them. This chain's CDR3 is CASKQDGTDTQYF. DNA for the CDR3: TGTGCCAGTAAACAGGACGGTACAGATACGCAGTATTTT. The variable domain in full, with the rest retrieved from reference TRBV19 and TRBJ2-3, is DGGITQSPKYLFRKEGQNVTLSCEQNLNHDAMYWYRQDPGQGLRLIYYSQIVNDFQKGDIAEGYSVSREKKESFPLTVTSAQKNPTAFYLCASKQDGTDTQYFGPGTRLTVL.

The chain uses TRBV4-1 and TRBJ2-3; D not resolved. Looked up from germline, CDR1 is MGHRA and CDR2 is YSYEKL. V dropped 1 base and J dropped 2 bases, with 7 bases sitting between them. The CDR3 totals 14 residues. The CDR3 loop is CASSQVPYTDTQYF. The CDR3 DNA reads as TGCGCCAGCAGCCAAGTACCCTACACAGATACGCAGTATTTT.

This clone has a single count. This chain connects TRBV30 to TRBJ2-7; 12 bases map to TRBD2. V lost 5 bases and J lost 9; bases outside the gene matches: 8. The CDR3 consists of 13 residues. Germline loops: CDR1 GTSNPN, CDR2 SVGIG (reference sequence). The CDR3 sequence is CAWDTSGRSGQYF. The CDR3 DNA is TGTGCCTGGGACACTAGCGGGAGGTCGGGGCAGTACTTC.

This chain uses TRBV29-1 with TRBJ1-2; D might be TRBD1 (5 bases). Germline loops: CDR1 SQVTM, CDR2 ANQGSEA. The CDR3 contains 13 residues. V was clipped by 5 bases and J by 4 bases, with 14 bases between them. CDR3 sequence: CSVLSGGTYGYTF. The CDR3, as DNA: TGCAGCGTTCTATCTGGGGGGACCTATGGCTACACCTTC.

V is TRBV15 and J is TRBJ1-5; D is possibly TRBD1 (5 bases). V was shortened by 9 bases and J by 1 base, with 7 bases between the two germline ends. Germline CDR1 reads LNHNV; CDR2 reads YYDKDF (reference sequence). The CDR3 runs to 12 residues. CDR3 DNA: TGTGCCACGGGGGACAGCAATCAGCCCCAGCATTTT. Protein product: CATGDSNQPQHF.

V is TRBV5-1 and J is TRBJ2-2, with D perhaps matching TRBD1 (5 bases). V lost 2 bases to trimming and J lost 7 bases, with 15 bases between them. This CDR3 contains 15 residues. CDR1 and CDR2 from the germline V gene are SGHRS and YFSETQ. The CDR3 loop reads CASSFSPGQGGELFF. The CDR3 nucleotides read TGCGCCAGCAGCTTTTCCCCAGGGCAAGGCGGGGAGCTGTTTTTT.

The chain is built from TRBV2 and TRBJ2-2, with TRBD1 as a possible D gene (6 bases). The V gene lost 8 bases and the J gene lost 2 bases, with 12 bases spanning the gap. CDR1 SNHLY and CDR2 FYNNEI come from the germline V gene. The length of the CDR3 is 14 residues. The DNA of the CDR3 is TGTGCCAGCTTGTGGACAGAAAACACCGGGGAGCTGTTTTTT. Translating it yields CASLWTENTGELFF. The full variable domain, rest sourced from reference TRBV2 and TRBJ2-2, is EPEVTQTPSHQVTQMGQEVILRCVPISNHLYFYWYRQILGQKVEFLVSFYNNEISEKSEIFDDQFSVERPDGSNFTLKIRSTKLEDSAMYFCASLWTENTGELFFGEGSRLTVL.